This T cell receptor beta chain comes out of a study of blood T cells in healthy people across ages. Study results and caveats: The long-lived group displayed more naive CD4+ cells, plus higher diversity, than the aged donors did.

CDR3 length equals 12 residues. The V and J ends lost 6 bases and 8 bases respectively, with 11 bases between them. Per germline, CDR1 KGHSH and CDR2 LQKENI. For this clonotype: What it binds is not known.

A J-beta primer mix and a sample-barcoded 5' primer were used in a second PCR of roughly 6 to 11 cycles. In TCRdb, the 5' RACE reads were re-called with MiXCR into one record per CDR3 protein. The table has 1.6 million or so distinct CDR3 sequences, roughly 32% seen once. Donation came from healthy Caucasian individuals in Russia who were aged about 6 to 100. This TCR came from a woman aged 25 to 39 in good health. V is TRBV18 and J is TRBJ2-1, with D uncertain. Sequencing was carried out using blood. For the CDR3, the DNA is TGTGCCAGCTCTCGGAGCGTCCATGAGCAGTTCTTC. Translating gives CASSRSVHEQFF.